Here is one T cell receptor beta chain with its context. Its antigen specificity is not known. Per-nucleotide qualities are absent, and no much larger clonotype sits a single base away. The junction shows trimming of 4 bases on V and 5 bases on J, plus 17 bases between the germline ends. Per the germline V gene, SGDLS is the CDR1 and YYNGEE is the CDR2. The CDR3 contains 15 residues, cysteine and phenylalanine counted. Solely the CDR3 DNA is kept, with 45 bases framed from the first base. Each collaborating institution followed its own protocols to collect whole blood in K2EDTA tubes. For TCRbeta analysis, collaborator samples were shipped as frozen whole blood, as isolated PBMCs, or as DNA extracted from either sample type. The data were obtained in a study of blood T cell repertoires in COVID-19 (dated by TCRdb to the early 2020s). Regarding the research as a whole: Collaborator samples came from the United States, Italy and Spain and covered acute and convalescent phases of COVID-19. The material from the prospective study consisted of cDNA or gDNA derived from T cells, B-cell-depleted T cells, or PBMCs. Subjects who had been exposed to COVID-19, were actively infected with it, or had recovered from it provided the deeply sampled blood TCRbeta repertoires that made up the dataset. A freely available public database, intended as a resource for researchers studying the immune response to SARS-CoV-2, is where the repertoires were released. The samples were drawn from two sources: the first 160 participants of the ongoing ImmuneRACE study, and 1,000 to 1,500 subjects contributed by 6 global collaborators. A de-identified subject ID, COVID-19 status, age in years and sex were almost always included in the sample metadata. Where HLA class I and class II types were available, the types were taken from metadata supplied by the sample provider, not from assay-based typing.

What the research found in general, with its limitations: The quantity of clinical and demographic metadata differed by source and by participant and was supplied without curation.

The immunoSEQ Assay, a bias-controlled multiplex PCR, was used to amplify TCRbeta CDR3 regions from genomic DNA. As for the authors' bioinformatics: The number of nucleated cells in each sample was estimated from the amplification of reference gene primers within the assay. To quantify the absolute abundance of each unique TCRbeta CDR3 rearrangement, sequence reads were collapsed and filtered. Productive Simpson clonality was computed per sample as the square root of Simpson's diversity index over productive rearrangements. What TCRdb holds here is the immuneACCESS table cut down to in-frame rearrangements. Part of the clones is not present; checked against another copy, under half of the missing clones reflect an unresolved V gene, and the others are unexplained. V and J calls and clone size are those listed in that table; D and trimming were worked out from the DNA. The sample records 110,000 to 150,000 clones, around nine tenths of which are singletons. The top ten constitute 5.4% of the sample.

Material: peripheral blood. This sequence was found in a human donor in a cohort sampled during active COVID-19. This sequence uses TRBV9 and TRBJ2-3; tentative D gene TRBD2, with 7 bases matching. The nucleotide sequence reads TGTGCCAGCAGCCCTCCCCGGGGGGCCATAGATACGCAGTATTTT. Translation gives CASSPPRGAIDTQYF.